These T cell receptor beta chains were read from a single sample in a study of cytomegalovirus exposure and HLA in healthy donors. Profiling relied on immunoSEQ multiplex PCR, and the TCRdb table lists in-frame clones only, not all of them. The repertoire includes tens of thousands of clones, over 90% of them detected once, and roughly 4.5% sits in the top ten. Sample: PBMCs. These receptors originate from a woman between 18 and 29 years old in good health and CMV-seropositive. Each CDR3 is given with its conserved first and last residue. D genes are given only for firm matches. Clone size is not always given. Where it is, it says once, few, many or a class for expanded clones.

. | TRBJ1-2 | . | TRBV19 | CASSTDSPYGYTF | TGTGCCAGTAGTACTGACAGTCCGTATGGCTACACCTTC
TRBD2 | TRBJ2-3 | . | TRBV5-5 | CASSVPSGGNTQYF | TGTGCCAGCAGCGTCCCCTCGGGAGGAAATACGCAGTATTTT
TRBD1 | TRBJ2-3 | . | TRBV28 | CASSLPRDRVIGTDTQYF | TGTGCCAGCAGTTTGCCCCGGGACAGGGTAATTGGCACAGATACGCAGTATTTT
. | TRBJ1-1 | few | TRBV20-1 | CSARDRGAFF | TGCAGTGCTAGAGACAGGGGAGCTTTCTTT
. | TRBJ2-3 | . | TRBV6-1 | CASSEIQGSTDTQYF | TGTGCCAGCAGTGAAATCCAGGGTTCCACAGATACGCAGTATTTT
. | TRBJ2-1 | . | TRBV27 | CASSQGQVTYNEQFF | TGTGCCAGCAGTCAGGGACAAGTTACCTACAATGAGCAGTTCTTC
. | TRBJ1-2 | . | TRBV5-1 | CASSPGHYGYTF | TGCGCCAGCAGCCCAGGGCACTATGGCTACACCTTC
TRBD1 | TRBJ2-3 | . | TRBV13 | CASSVDRENTQYF | TGTGCCAGCAGCGTGGACAGGGAGAATACGCAGTATTTT
. | TRBJ1-1 | . | TRBV6-1 | CASSEEWGGRAEAFF | TGTGCCAGCAGTGAAGAATGGGGGGGACGGGCTGAAGCTTTCTTT
TRBD1 | TRBJ1-5 | . | TRBV30 | CAWSVGTGNQPQHF | TGTGCCTGGAGTGTGGGGACAGGGAATCAGCCCCAGCATTTT
. | TRBJ1-5 | few | TRBV4-3 | CASSQDSGSNQPQHF | TGCGCCAGCAGCCAAGATTCAGGAAGCAATCAGCCCCAGCATTTT
. | TRBJ2-1 | . | TRBV9 | CASSVEVYYNEQFF | TGTGCCAGCAGCGTAGAAGTCTATTACAATGAGCAGTTCTTC
. | TRBJ1-2 | . | TRBV30 | CAWSLGGGIDSWYGYTF | TGTGCCTGGAGTCTGGGGGGGGGTATCGATTCGTGGTATGGCTACACCTTC
TRBD1 | TRBJ1-1 | . | TRBV7-8 | CASTKDRTGMNTEAFF | TGTGCCAGCACCAAGGACAGGACGGGCATGAACACTGAAGCTTTCTTT
TRBD2 | TRBJ2-3 | . | TRBV7-9 | CASSLIDLWGLGTDTQYF | TGTGCCAGCAGCTTAATCGATTTATGGGGACTAGGAACAGATACGCAGTATTTT
. | TRBJ2-7 | . | TRBV15 | CATSLLQDYEQYF | TGTGCCACCAGCCTTCTTCAGGACTACGAGCAGTACTTC
. | TRBJ2-7 | . | TRBV28 | CASKQVPSLEQYF | TGTGCCAGCAAACAGGTCCCGAGTTTGGAGCAGTACTTC
. | TRBJ2-2 | few | TRBV5-1 | CASSWDRPAGTGELFF | TGCGCCAGCAGCTGGGACCGACCGGCGGGGACCGGGGAGCTGTTTTTT
TRBD1 | TRBJ1-2 | . | TRBV19 | CASREGQGSGYTF | TGTGCCAGTAGAGAAGGACAGGGAAGTGGCTACACCTTC
TRBD1 | TRBJ2-3 | . | TRBV7-9 | CASSIGTASTDTQYF | TGTGCCAGCAGCATTGGGACAGCTAGCACAGATACGCAGTATTTT
. | TRBJ1-2 | . | TRBV7-2 | CASSLDQGGYTF | TGTGCCAGCAGCTTAGATCAGGGAGGCTACACCTTC
. | TRBJ2-2 | . | TRBV11-3 | CASSLATWGTTNTGELFF | TGTGCCAGCAGCTTAGCCACCTGGGGGACAACGAACACCGGGGAGCTGTTTTTT
. | TRBJ2-6 | . | TRBV7-6 | CASSLSSGANVLTF | TGTGCCAGCAGCCTGAGCTCTGGGGCCAACGTCCTGACTTTC
. | TRBJ1-2 | . | TRBV6-1 | CASSLGQKDYGYTF | TGTGCCAGCAGTCTAGGACAGAAGGACTATGGCTACACCTTC
. | TRBJ1-1 | . | TRBV28 | CASRPSTVNTEAFF | TGTGCCAGCAGGCCTTCGACAGTAAACACTGAAGCTTTCTTT
TRBD1 | TRBJ1-5 | . | TRBV18 | CASSSTGGSPDQPQHF | TGTGCCAGCTCATCAACAGGGGGTTCCCCTGATCAGCCCCAGCATTTT
TRBD2 | TRBJ2-3 | once | TRBV4-3 | CASSQTSGRLTDTQYF | TGCGCCAGCAGCCAGACTAGCGGGAGATTAACAGATACGCAGTATTTT
TRBD2 | TRBJ2-5 | . | TRBV7-3 | CASSTGLARQETQYF | TGTGCCAGCAGCACGGGACTAGCGCGACAAGAGACCCAGTACTTC
TRBD1 | TRBJ1-4 | . | TRBV4-3 | CASSQGTGEKLFF | TGCGCCAGCAGCCAAGGGACAGGGGAAAAACTGTTTTTT
TRBD2 | TRBJ2-7 | . | TRBV13 | CASSPQGLAGRREQYF | TGTGCCAGCAGCCCTCAGGGACTAGCGGGAAGGAGGGAGCAGTACTTC
. | TRBJ2-7 | . | TRBV19 | CAPRRAITYEQYF | TGTGCCCCCAGGCGGGCCATAACCTACGAGCAGTACTTC
TRBD1 | TRBJ2-1 | . | TRBV29-1 | CSVITGTAGLGEQFF | TGCAGCGTTATTACCGGGACAGCCGGTCTGGGTGAGCAGTTCTTC
. | TRBJ2-7 | . | TRBV28 | CASSSRGTANYEQYF | TGTGCCAGCAGTTCACGGGGGACAGCTAACTACGAGCAGTACTTC
. | TRBJ2-6 | . | TRBV28 | CASNGGRGSRSGANVLTF | TGTGCCAGCAACGGTGGCAGAGGGTCACGCTCTGGGGCCAACGTCCTGACTTTC
TRBD1 | TRBJ2-1 | . | TRBV4-3 | CASSPARTGDNEQFF | TGCGCCAGCAGCCCAGCGCGGACAGGGGACAATGAGCAGTTCTTC
TRBD2 | TRBJ2-7 | . | TRBV27 | CASSSSGIPYYEQYF | TGTGCCAGCAGTTCTAGCGGGATTCCCTACTACGAGCAGTACTTC
TRBD1 | TRBJ2-1 | . | TRBV7-2 | CASSLTGRVYNEQFF | TGTGCCAGCAGCCTGACAGGGAGAGTCTACAATGAGCAGTTCTTC
TRBD2 | TRBJ2-7 | . | TRBV4-2 | CASSLTSGTSGSWYEQYF | TGTGCCAGCAGCCTAACCTCCGGGACTAGCGGGAGCTGGTACGAGCAGTACTTC
. | TRBJ2-1 | . | TRBV4-2 | CASSQGGRGKPQFF | TGTGCCAGCAGCCAGGGGGGGCGGGGGAAGCCTCAGTTCTTC
. | TRBJ1-2 | . | TRBV7-9 | CASSLVGRVAYGYTF | TGTGCCAGCAGCTTAGTAGGCAGGGTCGCCTATGGCTACACCTTC
. | TRBJ2-7 | . | TRBV4-3 | CASSHGGSEQYF | TGCGCCAGCAGCCATGGCGGCTCCGAGCAGTACTTC
TRBD2 | TRBJ2-2 | . | TRBV15 | CATSRPFPTSGRAWDTGELFF | TGTGCCACCAGCAGACCGTTTCCGACTAGCGGGAGGGCCTGGGACACCGGGGAGCTGTTTTTT
TRBD2 | TRBJ2-5 | . | TRBV28 | CASSDIAGGPRETQYF | TGTGCCAGCAGTGATATAGCGGGAGGGCCGAGGGAGACCCAGTACTTC
TRBD1 | TRBJ1-1 | . | TRBV5-1 | CASSPGGETGRAFF | TGCGCCAGCAGCCCGGGTGGTGAGACAGGGAGAGCTTTCTTT
. | TRBJ1-1 | . | TRBV28 | CASSLLVPRGGAFF | TGTGCCAGCAGTTTGCTTGTTCCGCGAGGGGGAGCTTTCTTT
. | TRBJ2-3 | . | TRBV11-1 | CASSIQPGDTDTQYF | TGTGCCAGCAGTATACAACCCGGGGACACAGATACGCAGTATTTT
TRBD2 | TRBJ2-5 | . | TRBV5-4 | CASSSTSESRETQYF | TGTGCCAGCAGCTCTACTAGCGAAAGTAGAGAGACCCAGTACTTC
TRBD2 | TRBJ2-1 | . | TRBV5-1 | CASSLGLAGNNEQFF | TGCGCCAGCAGCTTGGGACTAGCGGGCAACAATGAGCAGTTCTTC
. | TRBJ1-3 | . | TRBV19 | CASSMAVGISGNTIYF | TGTGCCAGTAGTATGGCAGTCGGGATCTCTGGAAACACCATATATTTT
. | TRBJ2-1 | . | TRBV6-5 | CASRPDRSSYNEQFF | TGTGCCAGCAGACCCGACAGGAGCTCCTACAATGAGCAGTTCTTC
TRBD1 | TRBJ2-5 | . | TRBV28 | CASSLDMTGGETQYF | TGTGCCAGCAGTTTGGATATGACAGGGGGGGAGACCCAGTACTTC
TRBD1 | TRBJ2-7 | . | TRBV11-2 | CASSPHGTGAYEQYF | TGTGCCAGCAGCCCTCACGGGACAGGGGCCTACGAGCAGTACTTC
. | TRBJ2-7 | . | TRBV28 | CASTISRQTEYYEQYF | TGTGCCAGCACCATATCGAGACAGACAGAATACTACGAGCAGTACTTC
TRBD1 | TRBJ1-1 | . | TRBV20-1 | CSADRGSEAFF | TGCAGTGCTGACAGGGGATCTGAAGCTTTCTTT